The TCR beta chain under discussion was sequenced for a study of T cells in Graves' hyperthyroidism and ophthalmopathy. Stable hyperthyroidism: no ophthalmopathy progression over 18 months of follow-up. Based on clinical symptoms, serum thyroxine and TRAb, thyroid ultrasound and orbital computed tomography, diagnoses were reached. A remark on this clonotype: One junction end disagrees with the germline gene, perhaps due to a read error.

Using RNA transcripts as the source, TCR beta CDR3 regions were amplified. The TCR CDR3 first-round RT-PCR relied on the HTBI primer set. TCRdb re-called the multiplex PCR reads with MiXCR, one entry per CDR3 protein. The sample has 700,000 to 850,000 distinct CDR3 sequences; around 40% are singletons. The CDR3 runs 14 residues. Per germline, CDR1 SEHNR and CDR2 FQNEAQ (reference sequence). This TCR derives from a woman aged 40 to 55 with Graves' hyperthyroidism. V gene TRBV7-9 combines with J gene TRBJ2-7; D is possibly TRBD2 (6 bases). Sequenced input: blood. In DNA form, the CDR3 reads TGTGCCACCAGCGCTACCGGGAGCTCCTACGAGCAGTACTTC. Its protein product is CATSATGSSYEQYF.